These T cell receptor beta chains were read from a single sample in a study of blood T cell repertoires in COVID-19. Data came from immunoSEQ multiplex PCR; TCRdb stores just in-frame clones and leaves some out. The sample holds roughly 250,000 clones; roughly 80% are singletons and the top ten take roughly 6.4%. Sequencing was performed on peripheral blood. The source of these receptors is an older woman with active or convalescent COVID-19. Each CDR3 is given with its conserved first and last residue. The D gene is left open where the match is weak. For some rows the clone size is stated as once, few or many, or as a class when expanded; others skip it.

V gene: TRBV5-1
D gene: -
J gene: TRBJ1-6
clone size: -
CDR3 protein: CASSPVVWEEGSPLHF
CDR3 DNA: TGCGCCAGCAGCCCGGTCGTATGGGAGGAGGGCTCACCCCTCCACTTT

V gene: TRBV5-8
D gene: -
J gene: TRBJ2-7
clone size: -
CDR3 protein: CASSLGGLYEQYF
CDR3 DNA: TGTGCCAGCAGCTTGGGCGGGCTCTACGAGCAGTACTTC

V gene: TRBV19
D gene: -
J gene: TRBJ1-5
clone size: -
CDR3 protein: CATSGTPSNQPQHF
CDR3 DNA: TGTGCCACCTCCGGGACTCCTAGCAATCAGCCCCAGCATTTT

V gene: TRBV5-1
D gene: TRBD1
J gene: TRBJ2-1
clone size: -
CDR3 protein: CASSLMQGAFEQFF
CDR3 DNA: TGCGCCAGCAGCTTGATGCAGGGGGCGTTTGAGCAGTTCTTC

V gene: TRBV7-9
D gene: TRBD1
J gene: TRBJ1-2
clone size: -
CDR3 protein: CASSLTGEKGYTF
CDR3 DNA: TGTGCCAGCAGCTTGACAGGGGAGAAGGGCTACACCTTC

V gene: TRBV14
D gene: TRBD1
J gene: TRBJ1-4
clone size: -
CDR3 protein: CASSQEIGGEAKLFF
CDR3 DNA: TGTGCCAGCAGCCAAGAAATAGGGGGCGAGGCAAAACTGTTTTTT

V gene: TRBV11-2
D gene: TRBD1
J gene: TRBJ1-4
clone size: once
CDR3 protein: CASSFKQGDEKLFF
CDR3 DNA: TGTGCCAGCAGCTTTAAACAGGGGGATGAAAAACTGTTTTTT

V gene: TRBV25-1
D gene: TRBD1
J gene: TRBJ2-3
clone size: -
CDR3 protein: CASSGQGIDTQYF
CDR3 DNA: TGTGCCAGCTCCGGACAGGGGATAGATACGCAGTATTTT

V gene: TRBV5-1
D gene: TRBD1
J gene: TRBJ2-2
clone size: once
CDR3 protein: CASSLGQGSTGELFF
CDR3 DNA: TGCGCCAGCAGCCTAGGACAGGGGAGCACCGGGGAGCTGTTTTTT

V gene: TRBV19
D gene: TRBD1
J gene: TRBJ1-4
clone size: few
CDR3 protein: CASSPDRDGEKLFF
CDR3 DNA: TGTGCCAGTAGCCCTGACAGGGACGGGGAAAAACTGTTTTTT

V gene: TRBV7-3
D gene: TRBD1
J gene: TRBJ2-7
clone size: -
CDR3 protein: CASSRGQGYEQYF
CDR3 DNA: TGTGCCAGCAGCAGGGGGCAGGGGTACGAGCAGTACTTC

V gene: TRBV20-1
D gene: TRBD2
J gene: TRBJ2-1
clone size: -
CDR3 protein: CSASGLAVYNEQFF
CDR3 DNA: TGCAGTGCTAGTGGCCTAGCGGTATACAATGAGCAGTTCTTC

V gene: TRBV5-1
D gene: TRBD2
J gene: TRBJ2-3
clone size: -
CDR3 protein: CASSSRASGENTDTQYF
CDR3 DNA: TGCGCCAGCAGCTCGAGGGCTAGCGGGGAAAACACAGATACGCAGTATTTT

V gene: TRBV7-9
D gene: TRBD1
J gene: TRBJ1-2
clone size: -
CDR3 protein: CASSSTGDRAYGYTF
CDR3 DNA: TGTGCCAGCAGCTCCACCGGGGACAGGGCCTATGGCTACACCTTC

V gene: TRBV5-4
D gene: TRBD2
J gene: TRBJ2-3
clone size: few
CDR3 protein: CASSPPTSGGTDTQYF
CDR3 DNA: TGTGCCAGCAGCCCACCGACTAGCGGGGGGACGGATACGCAGTATTTT

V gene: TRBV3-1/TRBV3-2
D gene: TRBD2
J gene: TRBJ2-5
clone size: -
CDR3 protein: CASSRLAGMETQYF
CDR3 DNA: TGTGCCAGCAGCCGACTAGCGGGAATGGAGACCCAGTACTTC

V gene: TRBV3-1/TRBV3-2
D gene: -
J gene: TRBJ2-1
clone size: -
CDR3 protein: CASSQEMTGSEQFF
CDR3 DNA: TGTGCCAGCAGCCAAGAGATGACGGGGTCAGAGCAGTTCTTC

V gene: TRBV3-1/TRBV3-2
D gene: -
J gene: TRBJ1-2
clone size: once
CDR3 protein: CASSQVSQGYGYTF
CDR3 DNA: TGTGCCAGCAGCCAAGTGTCACAGGGTTATGGCTACACCTTC

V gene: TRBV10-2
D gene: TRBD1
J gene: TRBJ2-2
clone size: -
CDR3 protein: CASSEGLDRGFEGELFF
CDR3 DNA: TGCGCCAGCAGTGAGGGGCTGGACAGGGGGTTCGAGGGGGAGCTGTTTTTT

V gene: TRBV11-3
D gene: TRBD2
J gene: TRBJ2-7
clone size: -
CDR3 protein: CASSLVASGRSSYEQYF
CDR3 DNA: TGTGCCAGCAGCTTAGTGGCTAGCGGGAGGAGCTCCTACGAGCAGTACTTC

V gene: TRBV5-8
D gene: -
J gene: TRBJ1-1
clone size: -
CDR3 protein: CASSLGQTNTEAFF
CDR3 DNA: TGTGCCAGCAGCTTGGGACAGACGAACACTGAAGCTTTCTTT

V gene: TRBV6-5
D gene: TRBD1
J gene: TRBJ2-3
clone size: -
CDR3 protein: CASSWTGGADTQYF
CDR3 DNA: TGTGCCAGCAGCTGGACAGGGGGCGCAGATACGCAGTATTTT

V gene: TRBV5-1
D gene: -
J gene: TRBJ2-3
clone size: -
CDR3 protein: CASSAWDPTGTDTQYF
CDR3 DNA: TGCGCCAGCAGCGCCTGGGATCCAACGGGGACAGATACGCAGTATTTT

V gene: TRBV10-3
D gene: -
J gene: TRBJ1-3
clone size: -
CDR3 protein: CAISEGQQMEGNTIYF
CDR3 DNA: TGTGCCATCAGTGAAGGTCAACAGATGGAAGGAAACACCATATATTTT

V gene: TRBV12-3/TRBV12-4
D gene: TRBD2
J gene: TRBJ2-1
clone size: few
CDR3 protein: CASRGLTYNEQFF
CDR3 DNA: TGTGCCAGCAGGGGACTAACCTACAATGAGCAGTTCTTC

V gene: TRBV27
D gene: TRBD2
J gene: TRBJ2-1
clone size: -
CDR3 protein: CASSTNPSGAFSYNEQFF
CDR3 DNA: TGTGCCAGCAGCACTAACCCTAGCGGGGCTTTCTCCTACAATGAGCAGTTCTTC

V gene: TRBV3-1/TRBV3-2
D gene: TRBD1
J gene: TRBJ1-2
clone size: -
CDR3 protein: CASSQRTGRKGRQGYTF
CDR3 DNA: TGTGCCAGCAGCCAACGGACAGGGAGAAAGGGAAGGCAGGGCTACACCTTC

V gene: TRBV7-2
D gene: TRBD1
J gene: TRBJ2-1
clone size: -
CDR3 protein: CASSPRDRDSFFRNEQFF
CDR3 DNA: TGTGCCAGCAGCCCCCGGGACAGGGACTCCTTTTTTAGGAATGAGCAGTTCTTC

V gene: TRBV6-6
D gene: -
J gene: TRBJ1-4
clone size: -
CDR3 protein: CASSLGVPSNEKLFF
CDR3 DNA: TGTGCCAGCAGTTTAGGGGTTCCCTCTAATGAAAAACTGTTTTTT

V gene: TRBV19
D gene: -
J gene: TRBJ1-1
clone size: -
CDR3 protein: CASSIDARNTEAFF
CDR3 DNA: TGTGCCAGTAGTATAGACGCGCGGAACACTGAAGCTTTCTTT

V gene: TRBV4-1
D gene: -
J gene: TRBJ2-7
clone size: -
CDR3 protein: CASSQGGSGGYEQYF
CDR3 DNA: TGCGCCAGCAGCCAAGGTGGGAGCGGAGGGTACGAGCAGTACTTC

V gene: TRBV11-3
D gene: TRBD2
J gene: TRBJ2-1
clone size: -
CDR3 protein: CASSQALGGSSWGNEQFF
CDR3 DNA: TGTGCCAGCAGCCAGGCCCTGGGAGGGTCTAGCTGGGGCAATGAGCAGTTCTTC

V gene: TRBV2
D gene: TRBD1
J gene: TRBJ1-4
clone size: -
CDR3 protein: CASSEMGQGNEKLFF
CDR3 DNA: TGTGCCAGCAGTGAAATGGGACAGGGAAATGAAAAACTGTTTTTT

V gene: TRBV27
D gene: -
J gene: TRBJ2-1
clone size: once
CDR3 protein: CASSLKGWNEQFF
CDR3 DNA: TGTGCCAGCAGTTTAAAGGGGTGGAATGAGCAGTTCTTC

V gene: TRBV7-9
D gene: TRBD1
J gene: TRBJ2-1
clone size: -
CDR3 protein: CASSRDGIRGNEQFF
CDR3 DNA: TGTGCCAGCAGCCGAGACGGAATCAGGGGGAATGAGCAGTTCTTC

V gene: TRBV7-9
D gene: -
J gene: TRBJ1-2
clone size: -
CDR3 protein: CASSLDQGNYTF
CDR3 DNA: TGTGCCAGCAGCTTAGATCAGGGGAACTACACCTTC

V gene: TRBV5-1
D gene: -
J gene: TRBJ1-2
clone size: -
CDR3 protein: CASSLGLGSGANYGYTF
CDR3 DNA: TGCGCCAGCAGCTTGGGGTTGGGAAGCGGAGCTAACTATGGCTACACCTTC

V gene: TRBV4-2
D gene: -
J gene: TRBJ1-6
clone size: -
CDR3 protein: CASSQDLRRGSPLHF
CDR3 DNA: TGTGCCAGCAGCCAAGACTTGCGCAGGGGATCACCCCTCCACTTT

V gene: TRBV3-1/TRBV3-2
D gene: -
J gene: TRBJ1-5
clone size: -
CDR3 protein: CASSQGSGRPQHF
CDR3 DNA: TGTGCCAGCAGCCAGGGTAGCGGGCGGCCCCAGCATTTT